This TCR beta chain was profiled in a study of T-cell memory formation after mild COVID-19 (dated by TCRdb to 2020 to 2022). About the study as a whole: TCR sequence clusters from the two donors were largely donor specific. In a couple of donors, T-cell clones that expanded and contracted after mild COVID-19 were followed by sequencing TCRalpha and TCRbeta repertoires longitudinally. The cohort was made up of two young adult volunteers, one female and one male, who were previously healthy.

Sequencing took place on an Illumina NovaSeq 6000. TCRalpha and TCRbeta cDNA libraries were built by 5'RACE with constant-segment primers, adding sample barcodes and unique molecular identifiers. RNA was extracted from every sample with Trizol reagent. Libraries were amplified in two PCR steps, with a second sample barcode and Illumina TruSeq adapters added in the second step. Libraries were sequenced on an Illumina NovaSeq with 2 x 150 bp paired-end reads. The authors' analysis ran thus. Reads were demultiplexed and collapsed into UMI-guided consensus sequences with migec v1.2.7. Using mixcr v2.1.11, UMI consensuses were aligned to TRA and TRB V and J templates and then assembled into clonotypes. Expanded or contracted clonotypes were those called significant by both edgeR and NoisET, with noise models trained on biological replicates. For edgeR calls, the thresholds were a false discovery rate-adjusted p below 0.01 and a log2 fold-change of 1. As an exploratory analysis of dynamics, max-normalized trajectories of the 1000 most abundant clonotypes were examined by PCA with hierarchical clustering. Separately sequenced CD4+ and CD8+ repertoires were used to assign a CD4 or CD8 phenotype to each responding clone. In TCRdb, the public reads were trimmed at Q25 with fastp and aligned with MiXCR, with productive beta chains retained. For every CDR3 protein sequence, its rows merge into one entry that carries the most common genes and DNA. Here the V and J calls rest on TCRdb's processing, not on the authors' analysis. For this sample there are about 240,000 distinct CDR3 sequences; 9.4% appear just once. Together, the top ten hold roughly a fifth of the sample.

The germline V gene provides CDR1 SGHRS and CDR2 YFSETQ. Taken from cysteine to phenylalanine, the CDR3 has 20 residues. The entry retains the CDR3 DNA only, 60 bases that are in frame from base 1. V lost 0 bases and J lost 5 bases, and the count of bases not matched to a germline gene is 14. PBMCs were isolated by Ficoll-Paque density gradient centrifugation. Turning to this clonotype: The antigen it recognizes is unknown. No qualities accompany the bases; no much larger clone lies one base away.

What the research found in general, with its limitations: Contracting CD4+ clones were located mainly in the CM and EM memory subsets, whereas CD8+ clones were found to be enriched in EMRA. Some responding clones were detected in pre-infection memory, which suggested that pre-existing cross-reactive memory T cells had joined the SARS-CoV-2 response. The study covered only a couple of mild cases, and larger cohorts including severe cases with pre-infection samples were considered necessary. Whether the second-wave clones peaking on day 37 were SARS-CoV-2 specific was not confirmed. Clones that contracted from day 15 to 85 showed balanced CD4/CD8 phenotypes, whereas a second wave of clones that expanded from day 15 to 37 leaned towards CD4+.

This clonotype was sampled from a man aged 18 to 29 who had mild COVID-19 (a few samples of this study predate the infection). The sample titles of this study are shuffled in the database, so cell type and time point are left out; the donor was told from shared clones. This sequence uses TRBV5-1 and TRBJ2-5; 15 central bases correspond to TRBD2. The sample consisted of PBMCs or a T cell subset sorted from them (not recorded which). The bases read TGCGCCAGCAGCTTGGGGCCCCCAGGACTAGCGGGGGGGCTCTTGGAGACCCAGTACTTC. Its coded protein is CASSLGPPGLAGGLLETQYF.